This T cell receptor (beta chain) originates from a study of memory CD4+ T cells and cytomegalovirus serostatus. Looking at the study overall: Donors were healthy Belgian adults, under ten CMV seropositive and some 24 seronegative.

The V gene's germline CDR1 is SGHNT and CDR2 YYREEE (reference sequence). The CDR3 has 13 residues. Trimming took 4 bases from V and 7 from J, leaving 12 bases between them. The repertoire was sequenced with immunoSEQ multiplex PCR; TCRdb's copy has only in-frame clones and lacks some. The table lists about 57,000 clones, approximately 80% of them singletons. Single viable CD3+CD4+CD8-CD45RO+ cells were sorted as the memory CD4+ T cells. The TCR comes from an adult in good health and CMV-seronegative. V and J are TRBV5-4 and TRBJ2-1; perhaps D is TRBD1 or TRBD2 (5 bases each). Sequenced input: memory CD4+ T cells from blood. The CDR3 sequence is CASSTWGGNEQFF. CDR3 coding DNA: TGTGCCAGCAGCACGTGGGGCGGGAATGAGCAGTTCTTC.